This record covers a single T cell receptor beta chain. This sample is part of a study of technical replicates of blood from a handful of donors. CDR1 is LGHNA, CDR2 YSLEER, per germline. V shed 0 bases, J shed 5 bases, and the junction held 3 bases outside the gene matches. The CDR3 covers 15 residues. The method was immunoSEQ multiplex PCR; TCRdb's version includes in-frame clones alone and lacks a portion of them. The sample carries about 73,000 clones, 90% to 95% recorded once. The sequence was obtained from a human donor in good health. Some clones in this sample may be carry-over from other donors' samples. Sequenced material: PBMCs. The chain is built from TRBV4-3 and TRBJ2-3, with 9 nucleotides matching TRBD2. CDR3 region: CASSQDPTSGDTQYF. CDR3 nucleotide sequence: TGCGCCAGCAGCCAAGATCCGACTAGCGGAGATACGCAGTATTTT.